The entry that follows covers one TCR beta chain sequence. CDR1 is SNHLY, CDR2 FYNNEI, per germline. There are 15 residues in the CDR3. Trimming at V came to 4 bases and at J to 4 bases, leaving 9 bases not matched to a gene. The data belong to a study of blood T cell repertoires in COVID-19. Study in general: Nucleic acid was either cDNA or gDNA, and it came from T cells, B-cell-depleted T cells, or PBMCs.

Repertoires were generated with immunoSEQ multiplex PCR, while TCRdb's copy carries only in-frame clones and drops some. In the table there are approximately 61,000 clones, approximately 86% of which are singletons. Sample: peripheral blood. The chain employs TRBV2 and TRBJ2-7; 8 nucleotides match TRBD2. This sequence originates from a woman of 80 years or more with active COVID-19. The CDR3 loop reads CASSAVTGGDYEQYF. The CDR3 DNA reads TGTGCCAGCAGTGCGGTGACGGGGGGGGATTACGAGCAGTACTTC.